Sequencing of this T cell receptor beta chain was carried out in a study of identifying expanded T cells in peripheral blood. During the collection period, no donor immune events like infections were recorded. Study conclusions and caveats: About 1.3 clones differed between technical replicates, versus approximately 16 and 20 over time. Roughly two-week clone count variance significantly increased as total template count grew.

Comments on this clone: Its antigen is as yet unknown.

The CDR3 covers 16 residues. The protocol was immunoSEQ multiplex PCR, while the TCRdb copy is restricted to in-frame clones and leaves out a portion. Among 85,000 to 95,000 clones listed, 88% were seen once. This sequence joins TRBV21-1 and TRBJ2-1; TRBD1 is the table's D call, not checked against the DNA. TRBV21-1 is assigned pseudogene status. The TCR originated in a person aged 18 to 69 in good health. Sequencing was done on a sample of blood. The CDR3 spells CASSTFRDRGTHEQFF. The DNA for the CDR3 is TGTGCCAGCAGCACCTTCCGGGACAGGGGTACGCATGAGCAGTTCTTC.